The present TCR beta chain was sequenced within a study of blood T cell repertoires in COVID-19. Study context: Researchers got acute and convalescent COVID-19 samples from the United States, Italy and Spain. PBMCs, B-cell-depleted T cells, or T cells were the source of the cDNA or gDNA that made up the material.

The CDR3 runs 14 residues. Trimming left V 1 base short and J 1 base short, with 7 bases between. Germline V gives CDR1 SSHAT, CDR2 FNYEAQ (reference sequence). In the source study's methods: Amplification of reference gene primers was used by the study to estimate nucleated cell counts. TCRdb's copy holds only in-frame clones and misses some; the assay was immunoSEQ multiplex PCR. V and J calls and clone size are as listed in that table; D and trimming were resolved from the DNA. In the table there are about 160,000 clones, under 80% of which are singletons. The chain couples TRBV7-7 to TRBJ2-5; no clear D. The sequenced material came from peripheral blood. The TCR sequence derives from a man in his 70s with acute or convalescent COVID-19. CDR3 sequence reads: CASSLGGSQETQYF. The DNA of the CDR3 is TGTGCCAGCAGCTTAGGTGGTAGCCAAGAGACCCAGTACTTC.